The clone carrying this TCR beta chain was seen once. These data originate in a study of blood T cell repertoires in COVID-19. Study information: T cells, B-cell-depleted T cells, or PBMCs provided the cDNA or gDNA that served as material.

Per the original data handling: Amplification of reference gene primers was used by the study to estimate nucleated cell counts. TCRdb's copy holds only in-frame clones and misses some; the assay was immunoSEQ multiplex PCR. That table supplies the V and J calls and clone size; D and trimming were determined from the DNA. The sample yields about 200,000 clones, around 86% seen once. Sequenced sample: peripheral blood. The receptor comes from a man between 60 and 70 years old who had recovered from COVID-19.

CDR3 sequence: CAISESSWRQGFTEAFF. The CDR3 region has the DNA TGTGCCATCAGTGAGTCGTCGTGGAGACAGGGTTTTACTGAAGCTTTCTTT. J is TRBJ1-1 and V is TRBV10-3; 7 positions match TRBD1. The CDR3 length is 17 residues. The trim removed 0 bases at V and 5 bases at J, leaving 12 bases unmatched. Germline V CDR1 and CDR2: ENHRY, SYGVKD.